This is a list of T cell receptor beta chains from one sample in a study of T cells in pancreatic ductal adenocarcinoma. Profiled with immunoSEQ multiplex PCR; TCRdb holds only in-frame clones, not every one. The profile covers 100,000 or so clones, with more than 90% appearing a single time and less than 4% taken by the ten largest. Sequenced sample: PBMCs. The receptor source for this set is a human donor with pancreatic ductal adenocarcinoma. CDR3s leave out the opening cysteine and the closing phenylalanine or tryptophan. A D gene is named only where the DNA matches it firmly.

TRBJ2-7,TRBV19,.,ASQGRDDYEQY
TRBJ2-5,TRBV7-9,.,ASSPSGGRETQY
TRBJ2-1,TRBV6-5,.,ASSSRGGTYNEQF
TRBJ2-2,TRBV28,.,ASSLLATNTGELF
TRBJ2-3,TRBV2,.,ASSEIASTDTQY
TRBJ2-7,TRBV10-1,TRBD1,ASSEWAGGAEQY
TRBJ2-3,TRBV9,.,ASSGGLNTQY
TRBJ2-3,TRBV5-1,TRBD2,ASSTGLAGDTQY
TRBJ2-3,TRBV11-2,TRBD1,ASTFQGEDTQY
TRBJ1-1,TRBV6-1,.,ASSEQYMNTEAF
TRBJ2-5,TRBV6-5,TRBD1,ASRPGGAETQY
TRBJ2-1,TRBV7-2,TRBD2,ASSSLLRSGSNEQF
TRBJ2-1,TRBV10-3,TRBD2,AISVWEGTYNEQF
TRBJ2-5,TRBV2,TRBD1,ASRSTGGSETQY
TRBJ1-2,TRBV6-1,TRBD1,ATSTGQIHYGYT
TRBJ2-3,TRBV5-1,TRBD2,ASSSQTGGADTQY
TRBJ2-1,TRBV4-1,.,ASSQDLSYEQF
TRBJ1-2,TRBV30,.,AWSSNGQSTYT
TRBJ2-5,TRBV28,TRBD2,ASSGSIGETQY
TRBJ1-5,TRBV10-3,TRBD1,AISGTGGNQPQH
TRBJ1-2,TRBV30,.,AWLPRGNYGYT
TRBJ2-1,TRBV7-6,.,ASSLVGGLSYNEQF
TRBJ2-5,TRBV21-1,.,ASSRGEETQY
TRBJ2-2,TRBV7-2,.,ASSLVAGNTGELF
TRBJ2-3,TRBV28,.,ASSSWSLAEEGDTQY
TRBJ1-5,TRBV14,.,ASSQGSNQPQH
TRBJ2-7,TRBV29-1,.,SVARPTGQY
TRBJ2-7,TRBV10-3,TRBD2,AIRTSGATYEQY
TRBJ2-7,TRBV5-1,.,ASSFAGGPYYEQY
TRBJ1-5,TRBV18,.,ASSPGTNQPQH
TRBJ1-2,TRBV19,TRBD1,ASRGTGFDGYT
TRBJ2-3,TRBV11-2,.,ASSLGFLVTDTQY
TRBJ2-2,TRBV7-6,TRBD1,ASSSQGAVAGELF
TRBJ1-2,TRBV27,TRBD1,ASSSTGRSGYT
TRBJ2-5,TRBV5-4,TRBD2,ASSSNLAGGQETQY
TRBJ2-3,TRBV19,.,ASSMRAADSTDTQY
TRBJ2-2,TRBV18,.,ASSPLSPGELF
TRBJ2-5,TRBV28,.,ALGEESRTQY
TRBJ2-5,TRBV19,TRBD1,ASSIRQGYQETQY
TRBJ2-1,TRBV7-2,.,ASSPHDSVGTGLFNEQF
TRBJ2-7,TRBV28,.,ASSSGNGNEQY
TRBJ2-1,TRBV28,TRBD2,GTERGLAERNEQF
TRBJ1-2,TRBV30,TRBD1,AWRQGGSYGYT
TRBJ2-2,TRBV14,.,ASSQISSSNTGELF
TRBJ2-7,TRBV28,.,ASSPGGSGAYEQY